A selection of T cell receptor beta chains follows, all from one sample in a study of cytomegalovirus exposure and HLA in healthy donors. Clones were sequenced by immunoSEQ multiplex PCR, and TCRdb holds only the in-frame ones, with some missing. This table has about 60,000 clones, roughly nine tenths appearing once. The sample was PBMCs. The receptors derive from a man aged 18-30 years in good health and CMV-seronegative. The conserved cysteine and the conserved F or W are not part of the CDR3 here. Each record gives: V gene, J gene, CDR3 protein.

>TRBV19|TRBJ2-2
ASSMGGTSVTGELF
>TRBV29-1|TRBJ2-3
SVQETSSGRTDTQY
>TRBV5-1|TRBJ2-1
ASSLTPGAGGPYNEQF
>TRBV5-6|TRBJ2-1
ASSLAGGKSSYNEQF
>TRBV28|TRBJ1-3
ASSRRGGWRGNTIY
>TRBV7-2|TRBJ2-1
ASSFSGRAGNEQF
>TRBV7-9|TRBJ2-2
ASGEGLANTGELF
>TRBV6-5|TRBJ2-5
ASRVVETQY
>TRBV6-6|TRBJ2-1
ASSTGTSPTYNEQF
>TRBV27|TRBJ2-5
ASSRGIAGVNQETQY
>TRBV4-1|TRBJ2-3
ASSQEREATQY
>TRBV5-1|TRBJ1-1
ASKRTATTQMNTEAF
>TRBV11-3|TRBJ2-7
ASSLARAGERSYEQY
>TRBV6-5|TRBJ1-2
ASSVGTGRLSGYT
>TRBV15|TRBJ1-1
ATRPFRGETEAF
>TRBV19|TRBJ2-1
ASSITRVIFYNEQF
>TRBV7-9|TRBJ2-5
ASSSDRGFETQY
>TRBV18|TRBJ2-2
ASSPRTSNTGELF
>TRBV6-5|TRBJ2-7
ASSPSGRDHEQY
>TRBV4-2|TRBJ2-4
ASSQGETGYGKNIQY
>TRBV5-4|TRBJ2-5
ASSLMTSGRGETQY
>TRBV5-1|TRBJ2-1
ASTSSGGYNEQF
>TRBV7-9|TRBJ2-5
ASSRFGASLETQY
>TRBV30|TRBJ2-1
AWSRPPGGEQF
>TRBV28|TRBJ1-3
ASSSSSGNTIY
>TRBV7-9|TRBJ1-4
ASSPEVATENEKLF
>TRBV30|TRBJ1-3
AWSGRQGTKSSGNTIY
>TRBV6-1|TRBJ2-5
ASSDPPQETQY
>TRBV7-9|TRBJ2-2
ASSPTGVGSGELF
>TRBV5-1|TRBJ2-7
ASSPDSYEQY
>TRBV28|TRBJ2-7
ASSLRGGIYEQY
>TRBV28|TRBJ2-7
ASSPGTGINYEQY
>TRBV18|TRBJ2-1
ASSPGLAGGPVGNEQF
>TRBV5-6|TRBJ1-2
ASSLVDSSFYGYT
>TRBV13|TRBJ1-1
ASERRMNTEAF
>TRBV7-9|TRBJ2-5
ASSGGTGRETQY
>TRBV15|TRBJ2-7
ATSAEGQASSYEQY
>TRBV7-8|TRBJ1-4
ASREGQTNEKLF
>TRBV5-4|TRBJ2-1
ASSAGTPGSYNEQF
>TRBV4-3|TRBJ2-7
ASSSQVALAGGQVYEQY
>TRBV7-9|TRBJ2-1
ASSGTTSGFYNEQF
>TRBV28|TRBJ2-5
ASRADREETQY
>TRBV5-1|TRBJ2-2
ASSLDPSGGGELF